This TCR beta chain was sequenced in a study of graft-versus-host responses after intestinal transplantation. General study findings and limits: Peak circulating GvH clone levels were associated with early post-transplant HvG declines. GvH clones turned up in recipient marrow; some had shown up first in ileum or blood.

The table came from immunoSEQ multiplex PCR; TCRdb's copy has only in-frame clones and leaves some out. Among approximately 130,000 clones, more than 90% were seen once, and the ten largest hold around 0.15%. This CDR3 has 15 amino acids. V was pared by 4 bases and J by 4 bases, with 8 bases of the junction left unmatched. The germline V gene has CDR1 MNHNS and CDR2 SASEGT. This clone was found a few times. Its antigen remains unidentified. This specimen consisted of unstimulated CD4+ T cells sorted from spleen or lymph node cells, obtained before intestinal transplant. The TCR sequence derives from a human donor who received an intestinal transplant. This chain connects TRBV6-1 to TRBJ2-5, with 8 bases fitting TRBD2. CDR3 region: CASSAAGAGGETQYF. CDR3 in DNA: TGTGCCAGCAGTGCAGCGGGGGCCGGAGGAGAGACCCAGTACTTC.